A selection of T cell receptor beta chains follows, all from one sample in a study of T cells in Graves' hyperthyroidism and ophthalmopathy. Using its own MiXCR run on the multiplex PCR reads, TCRdb lists one record per CDR3 protein. Of over 500,000 distinct CDR3 sequences listed, 40% to 50% are singletons. Source material: peripheral blood or thyroid tissue (not recorded which). The receptors come from an adult woman with Graves' disease, either hyperthyroidism or ophthalmopathy (not recorded which). CDR3s include the opening cysteine and the closing phenylalanine or tryptophan. Each record gives: V gene, D gene, J gene, CDR3 protein. The D gene is left open where the match is weak.

v_gene: TRBV6-1
d_gene: TRBD1
j_gene: TRBJ2-5
CDR3aa: CASSRLGTGVETQYF

v_gene: TRBV5-5
d_gene: TRBD1
j_gene: TRBJ1-2
CDR3aa: CASRPTGRNGYTF

v_gene: TRBV7-2
d_gene: NA
j_gene: TRBJ1-1
CDR3aa: CASSLRQRPQAFF

v_gene: TRBV20-1
d_gene: NA
j_gene: TRBJ2-7
CDR3aa: CSARNRGEQYF

v_gene: TRBV6-5
d_gene: NA
j_gene: TRBJ2-5
CDR3aa: CASSVDRFSAQYF

v_gene: TRBV2
d_gene: NA
j_gene: TRBJ1-4
CDR3aa: CASSVGVVGEKLFF

v_gene: TRBV29-1
d_gene: NA
j_gene: TRBJ1-1
CDR3aa: CSVESGGRGTEAFF

v_gene: TRBV14
d_gene: NA
j_gene: TRBJ1-5
CDR3aa: CASKMDSLINQPQHF

v_gene: TRBV2
d_gene: TRBD1
j_gene: TRBJ1-2
CDR3aa: CASKLDREYGYTF

v_gene: TRBV10-3
d_gene: NA
j_gene: TRBJ1-2
CDR3aa: CAITQTRNYGYTF

v_gene: TRBV7-9
d_gene: NA
j_gene: TRBJ1-3
CDR3aa: CASSPRSQGNTIYF

v_gene: TRBV7-2
d_gene: TRBD1
j_gene: TRBJ1-2
CDR3aa: CASSLEGQGYYGYTF

v_gene: TRBV20-1
d_gene: NA
j_gene: TRBJ2-2
CDR3aa: CSATHSTGELFF